The 3 T cell receptor beta chains below come from one sample, sequenced in a study of shared clonotypes between healthy human individuals. Libraries were prepared by immunoSEQ multiplex PCR; TCRdb keeps only in-frame clonotypes and omits some of them. The sample shows roughly 1,600,000 clones, 97% to 99% of them seen only once. Sequencing used naive CD4+ T cells sorted from blood. Subset noted: CD45RA+ positively selected. These receptors were taken from a man aged 25-45 years in good health.

CDR3 nucleotides: TGTGCCAGCAGGGACAGATCCCGGATTCCCTACGAGCAGTACTTC. It encodes CASRDRSRIPYEQYF. The V and J genes are TRBV28 and TRBJ2-7; perhaps TRBD1 as D (6 bases). The CDR3 spans 15 residues. The germline V gene has CDR1 MDHEN and CDR2 SYDVKM. Trimming shortened V by 6 bases and J by 2 bases, and 17 bases separated the two germline ends. Full variable domain (missing parts from reference TRBV28 and TRBJ2-7): DVKVTQSSRYLVKRTGEKVFLECVQDMDHENMFWYRQDPGLGLRLIYFSYDVKMKEKGDIPEGYSVSREKKERFSLILESASTNQTSMYLCASRDRSRIPYEQYFGPGTRLTVT.

The chain recombines TRBV6-4 with TRBJ2-1; D is uncertain. Trimming removed 8 bases at V and 2 bases at J, with 13 bases between. This CDR3 contains 14 residues. The germline V gene has CDR1 MRHNA and CDR2 SNTAGT. The CDR3 protein is CASRRDHTYNEQFF. The CDR3 bases are TGTGCCAGCCGCCGCGACCACACCTACAATGAGCAGTTCTTC.

The rearrangement uses TRBV18 and TRBJ1-5, with 7 bases that match TRBD1. Germline trimming cut 6 bases from V and 1 base from J; bases unmatched to any gene: 12. The CDR3 consists of 17 residues. Germline V gene data show CDR1 as KGHSH and CDR2 as LQKENI. The CDR3 sequence: CASSPTTGLGSNQPQHF. The CDR3 coding sequence is TGTGCCAGCTCGCCAACGACAGGGTTGGGGAGCAATCAGCCCCAGCATTTT.